This T cell receptor beta chain was recorded in a study of naive and memory T cell subsets. Regarding the study as a whole: Especially in CD8 cells, naive repertoires contained a few larger clonotypes, possibly CD45RA-re-expressing memory cells. The power law exponent of TCR abundance differed between naive and memory cells. In naive cells, over 95% of TCR sequences were seen only once. Diversity fell and Gini index rose from naive through CM, EM, EMRA.

Two oligonucleotides, mixed equimolar, formed the beta constant-region primer covering TRBC1 and TRBC2. Nested alpha and beta constant-region primers with the SP2 primer drove four PCR rounds on ligated cDNA. The cDNA 3' end received a ligated single-stranded oligonucleotide carrying the SP2 primer and a 12-nucleotide UMI. One entry per CDR3 protein, called by TCRdb with MiXCR from the UMI-ligation and nested PCR reads. The sample contains 120,000 to 150,000 distinct CDR3 sequences, approximately 20% of which appear only once. Germline lookup yields CDR1 SQVTM and CDR2 ANQGSEA. Trimming left V 1 base short and J 2 bases short, with 12 bases between. This CDR3 region has 15 residues. This clonotype was observed a few times. As yet, its antigen is unknown.

The sample comprised naive CD8+ T cells from blood. This TCR came from a human donor in good health. This rearrangement joins TRBV29-1 to TRBJ2-1, with D perhaps TRBD2 (5 bases). CDR3 in DNA: TGCAGCGTTGAAGTCCTGGGGAGACCCTACAATGAGCAGTTCTTC. Encoded protein: CSVEVLGRPYNEQFF.